Listed here is a single T cell receptor (beta chain). Its target is not known. This sample is part of a study of neoadjuvant anti-PD-1 for oral cavity cancer. As for the study in general: Non-progressing patients received a fourth nivolumab dose near day 43, then surgery on days 50-56. Study conclusions and caveats: Non-responders to neoadjuvant nivolumab had significantly more clonal PBMC T cells than responders.

Trimming removed 1 base at V and 0 bases at J, with 13 bases between. From germline, CDR1 is SNHLY and CDR2 FYNNEI. The CDR3 length is 17 residues. The protocol was immunoSEQ multiplex PCR, while the TCRdb copy is restricted to in-frame clones and leaves out a portion. The sample includes fewer than 90,000 clones, about four fifths of them seen just once. Stage II-IVA oral cavity squamous cell carcinoma was new and untreated by systemic or radiation therapy. This material consisted of PBMCs, taken before nivolumab (anti-PD-1) treatment. The genes are TRBV2 and TRBJ2-4; D call uncertain. The sequence came from a person aged 35-79 years with oral cavity squamous cell carcinoma. CDR3 in DNA: TGTGCCAGCAGTGAAGGCAGTGCCTTACTAGCCAAAAACATTCAGTACTTC. Its translation is CASSEGSALLAKNIQYF.